This entry lists 18 T cell receptor beta chains sequenced from one sample in a study of regulatory T cells in long-lasting Graves disease. To make TCR beta libraries, researchers used iRepertoire HTBI primers and Arm-PCR of CDR3 regions. TCRdb reanalysed the multiplex PCR reads using MiXCR and keeps one entry per CDR3 protein. The sample shows some 340,000 distinct CDR3 sequences, roughly 12% of them seen only once. The time point is: newly diagnosed GD, antithyroid drugs for less than 3 months. Preparation of the TCR library used RNA extracted from PBMCs. The data were also submitted as part of a second study, on T cells in Graves' hyperthyroidism and ophthalmopathy.

This specimen was peripheral blood mononuclear cells (PBMCs), taken at new diagnosis, from a patient treated with antithyroid drugs. The receptors derive from a young woman with Graves disease.

V usage is TRBV6-1 and J usage is TRBJ1-4; D unclear. The CDR3 length is 14 residues. V gave up 6 bases and J gave up 0 bases, with 8 bases separating them. Per the germline V gene, CDR1 is MNHNS and CDR2 is SASEGT. The CDR3 loop is CASRTPATNEKLFF. CDR3 bases: TGTGCCAGCAGGACCCCGGCAACTAATGAAAAACTGTTTTTT.

This clonotype has ten or more counts. V usage is TRBV7-3 and J usage is TRBJ2-7; no clear D gene. From germline, CDR1 is SGHTA and CDR2 FQGTGA. Trimming took off 6 bases at V and 2 bases at J, with 5 bases between the two ends. The CDR3 runs 11 residues. The chain's CDR3 is CASRSTYEQYV. The CDR3 DNA reads as TGTGCCAGCAGATCAACCTACGAGCAGTACGTC.

This clonotype was counted ten times or more. The chain combines TRBV11-2 with TRBJ2-7; weak D call: TRBD2 (5 bases). V was trimmed by 5 bases and J by 7 bases, leaving 15 bases between them. The CDR3 is made up of 13 amino acids. Germline CDR1 and CDR2: SGHAT and FQNNGV. The CDR3 DNA follows: TGTGCCAGCAGCCCCACACTAGGTGGGGAGCAGTACTTC. Amino acid sequence: CASSPTLGGEQYF.

The chain couples TRBV19 to TRBJ2-1, with D possibly being TRBD2 (5 bases). The V and J ends lost 7 bases and 8 bases respectively, with 21 bases between them. Germline V lookup: CDR1 LNHDA, CDR2 SQIVND (reference sequence). This CDR3 spans 15 amino acids. CDR3 bases: TGTGCCAGTAAGCCCCTCGGGGAATTTGTCGATGAGCAGTTCTTC. Its protein is CASKPLGEFVDEQFF. The full variable domain, rest sourced from reference TRBV19 and TRBJ2-1, is DGGITQSPKYLFRKEGQNVTLSCEQNLNHDAMYWYRQDPGQGLRLIYYSQIVNDFQKGDIAEGYSVSREKKESFPLTVTSAQKNPTAFYLCASKPLGEFVDEQFFGPGTRLTVL.

This clonotype was seen many times. The gene calls are TRBV20-1 and TRBJ2-1; 12 bases fit TRBD2. Germline V CDR1 and CDR2: DFQATT, SNEGSKA (reference sequence). With V trimmed by 5 bases and J by 2 bases, 4 bases remained unmatched. The CDR3 has 15 amino acids. The CDR3 DNA sequence: TGCAGTGCTTATGGACTAGCGGGACCCTACAATGAGCAGTTCTTC. This translates into CSAYGLAGPYNEQFF.

This clonotype has a count of ten or more. The genes are TRBV12-3 or TRBV12-4 and TRBJ1-1, with 8 bases that match TRBD1. Germline trimming cut 6 bases from V and 2 bases from J; bases unmatched to any gene: 8. The CDR3 loop spans 15 amino acids. CDR3 bases: TGTGCCAGCAGATCCCCCCAGGGGGCAAACACTGAAGCTTTCTTT. This gives the protein CASRSPQGANTEAFF.

Details on this clonotype: This sequence may be a read error, since a much larger clone differs from it by one base. This CDR3 reads CASSYGGESYEQYV. CDR3 DNA: TGTGCCAGCAGTTACGGGGGAGAATCCTACGAGCAGTACGTC. The rearrangement links TRBV27 to TRBJ2-7; D possibly corresponds to TRBD2 (6 bases). CDR1 and CDR2 (germline): MNHEY, SMNVEV (reference sequence). The ends were cut back, 4 bases at V and 1 base at J, with 11 bases in the middle. This CDR3 has 14 residues.

Of note for this clonotype: This may stem from a read error, because a much larger clone lies one nucleotide away. This chain uses TRBV7-2 with TRBJ1-1; 7 bases fit TRBD1. Germline V lookup: CDR1 SGHTA, CDR2 FQGNSA. The CDR3 runs 16 residues. The CDR3 loop reads CASSHLGQPMNIEAFF. CDR3 DNA: TGTGCCAGCAGCCATCTGGGACAGCCCATGAACATTGAAGCTTTCTTT.

This clonotype was picked up a small number of times. J is TRBJ1-6 and V is TRBV7-2; D gene ambiguous. Trimming pared 5 bases from V and 7 bases from J, leaving 9 bases between. Germline values: CDR1 SGHTA, CDR2 FQGNSA. The CDR3 spans 13 residues. The CDR3 sequence is CASSPVGNSPLHF. CDR3 nucleotide sequence: TGTGCCAGCAGCCCTGTGGGCAATTCACCCCTCCACTTT.

This chain uses TRBV19 with TRBJ2-2; TRBD1 matches at 9 bases. In germline, CDR1 is LNHDA, CDR2 SQIVND (reference sequence). This CDR3 comprises 16 residues. V dropped 8 bases and J dropped 3; count of bases not matched to a gene: 10. CDR3 protein: CASRSPDRGDTGELFF. CDR3 DNA: TGTGCCAGTCGTTCCCCCGACAGGGGGGACACCGGGGAGCTGTTTTTT.

As concerns this clonotype: A read error likely explains this, since a far larger clone differs by one base. The CDR3 end shows no conserved phenylalanine or tryptophan, and so a read error is likely. CDR3 protein: CASSPQILRDEQYS. DNA for the CDR3: TGTGCCAGCAGCCCCCAAATTTTGAGGGACGAGCAGTACTCC. The chain joins TRBV7-9 to TRBJ2-7, with D perhaps TRBD2 (5 bases). The CDR3 contains 14 residues. V was cut by 5 bases and J by 5 bases, with 16 bases left in between. Germline CDR1 SEHNR, CDR2 FQNEAQ (reference sequence).

The sample holds a few counts of this clonotype. V and J are TRBV12-5 and TRBJ1-1, with 8 bases identical to TRBD1. J gave up 10 bases and V 5 bases, and 15 bases lay outside the gene matches. In germline, CDR1 is LGHNT, CDR2 FRNRAP. The CDR3 contains 15 residues. The CDR3 sequence: CASGPWAGGEFSAFF. CDR3 DNA sequence: TGTGCTAGTGGTCCCTGGGCAGGGGGCGAATTTTCAGCTTTCTTT.

At least ten counts were recorded for this clonotype. V and J are TRBV15 and TRBJ2-1; 7 bases agree with TRBD2. Germline CDR1 and CDR2: LNHNV and YYDKDF (reference sequence). The CDR3 covers 16 residues. J was trimmed by 9 bases and V by 2 bases; bases with no gene match: 13. Here the CDR3 DNA reads TGTGCCACCAGCAGACTGCAGCGGGGACTACATGGTGAGCAGTTCTTC. This codes for CATSRLQRGLHGEQFF.

The chain employs TRBV20-1 and TRBJ2-3; D is uncertain. Trimming removed 6 bases at V and 0 bases at J, with 37 bases between. CDR1 and CDR2 (germline): DFQATT, SNEGSKA (reference sequence). This CDR3 is built from 22 residues. CDR3 nucleotide sequence: TGCAGTGCATCGTCACACTTCAAGGCGGTCGTTAATTCCCTAGGGAGCACAGATACGCAGTATTTT. This sequence encodes CSASSHFKAVVNSLGSTDTQYF.

This rearrangement joins TRBV4-1 to TRBJ2-1; 7 bases match TRBD1. CDR3 length: 15 residues. Germline CDR1 is MGHRA and CDR2 is YSYEKL. The junction had 4 bases not matched to a gene; V was cut back by 1 base and J by 4 bases. CDR3 sequence reads: CASSQGDRPYNEQFF. Here the CDR3 DNA reads TGCGCCAGCAGCCAAGGGGACAGACCATACAATGAGCAGTTCTTC.

This clonotype was observed at least ten times. The chain couples TRBV6-1 to TRBJ2-3; unclear D gene. Germline CDR1 and CDR2: MNHNS and SASEGT. The V and J ends lost 7 bases and 1 base respectively, with 12 bases between them. This CDR3 is built from 14 residues. In nucleotides, the CDR3 is TGTGCCAGCAAAGAGAGTCGCGGCACAGATACGCAGTATTTT. Protein sequence: CASKESRGTDTQYF.

Ten or more counts support this clonotype. V gene TRBV20-1 combines with J gene TRBJ2-3; possibly TRBD2 for D (6 bases). The germline CDR1 and CDR2 sequences are DFQATT and SNEGSKA (reference sequence). The V and J ends lost 2 bases and 0 bases respectively, with 21 bases between them. CDR3 size: 18 residues. This CDR3 is CSARNRDSNRYSTDTQYF. The CDR3 bases are TGCAGTGCTAGAAACCGGGACTCAAACCGATATAGCACAGATACGCAGTATTTT.

There are many counts of this clonotype. This chain links TRBV18 with TRBJ2-7; 7 bases are a match to TRBD1. This CDR3 contains 13 residues. The germline V gene encodes CDR1 KGHSH and CDR2 LQKENI. Trimming took 5 bases from V and 6 from J; bases not matched to a gene: 7. The CDR3: CASSVDRTFEQYF. CDR3 coding DNA: TGTGCCAGCTCAGTGGACAGGACATTCGAGCAGTACTTC.